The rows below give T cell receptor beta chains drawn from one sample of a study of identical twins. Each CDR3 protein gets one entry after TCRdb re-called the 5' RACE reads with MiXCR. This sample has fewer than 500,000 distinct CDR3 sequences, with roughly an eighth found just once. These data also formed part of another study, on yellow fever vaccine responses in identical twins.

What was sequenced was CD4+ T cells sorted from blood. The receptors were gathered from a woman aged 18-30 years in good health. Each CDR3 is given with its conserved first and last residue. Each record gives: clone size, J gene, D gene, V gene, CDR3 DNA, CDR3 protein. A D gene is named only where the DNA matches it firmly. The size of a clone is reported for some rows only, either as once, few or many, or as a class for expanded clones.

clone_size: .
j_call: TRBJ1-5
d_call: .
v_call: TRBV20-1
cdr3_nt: TGCAGTGCGATAAGTTCTGGGTTAAGTCAGCCCCAGCATTTT
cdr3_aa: CSAISSGLSQPQHF

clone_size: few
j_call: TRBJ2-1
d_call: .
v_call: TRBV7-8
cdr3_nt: TGTGCCAGCAGCCTAAGGGGGGGGGATACCTACAATGAGCAGTTCTTC
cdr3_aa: CASSLRGGDTYNEQFF

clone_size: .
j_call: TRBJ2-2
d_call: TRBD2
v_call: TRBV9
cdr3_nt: TGTGCCAGCAGCGGGGGACTAGCGGGGTACTCCGGGGAGCTGTTTTTT
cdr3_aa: CASSGGLAGYSGELFF

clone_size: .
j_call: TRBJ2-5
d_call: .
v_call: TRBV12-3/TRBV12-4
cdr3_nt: TGTGCCAGCAGTCCCTCGAGGCGTCAAGAGACCCAGTACTTC
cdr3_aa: CASSPSRRQETQYF

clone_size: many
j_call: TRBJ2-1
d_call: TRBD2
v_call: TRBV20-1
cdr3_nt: TGCAGTGCCGGGGGACTAGCGGGGGGCTGGGAGCAGTTCTTC
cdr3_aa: CSAGGLAGGWEQFF

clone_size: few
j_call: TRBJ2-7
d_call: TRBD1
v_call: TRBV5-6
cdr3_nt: TGTGCCAGCAGCTCCAGAAAGGTGGGACAGTCCGAGCAGTACTTC
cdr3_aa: CASSSRKVGQSEQYF

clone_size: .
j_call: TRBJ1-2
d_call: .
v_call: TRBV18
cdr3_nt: TGTGCCAGCTCACCACTCGCGGGAGAGCGTTTCGACTATGGCTACACCTTC
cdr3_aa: CASSPLAGERFDYGYTF

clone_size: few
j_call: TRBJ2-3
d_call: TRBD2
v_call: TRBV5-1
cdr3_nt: TGCGCCAGCGCCCCAAGACCGGGACTAGCGGGAGCGGAAGATACGCAGTATTTT
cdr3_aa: CASAPRPGLAGAEDTQYF

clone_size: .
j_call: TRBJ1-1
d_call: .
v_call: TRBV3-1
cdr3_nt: TGTGCCAGCAGCCATCTCGGGATGGGGGCTTTCTTT
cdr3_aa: CASSHLGMGAFF

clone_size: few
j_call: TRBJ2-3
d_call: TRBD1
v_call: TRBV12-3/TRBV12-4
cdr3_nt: TGTGCCAGCAGTCTAGGACAGGTTTGGGGGATCACAGATACGCAGTATTTT
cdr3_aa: CASSLGQVWGITDTQYF

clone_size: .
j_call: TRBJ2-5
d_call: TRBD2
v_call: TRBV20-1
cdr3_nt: TGCAGTGCAGGGACTAGCGGGAGACCGAAGGGGGAGACCCAGTACTTC
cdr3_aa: CSAGTSGRPKGETQYF

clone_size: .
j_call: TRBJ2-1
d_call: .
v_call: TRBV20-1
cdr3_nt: TGCAGTGCTAGCAAGCCGCCAGACTCCTACAATGAGCAGTTCTTC
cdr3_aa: CSASKPPDSYNEQFF

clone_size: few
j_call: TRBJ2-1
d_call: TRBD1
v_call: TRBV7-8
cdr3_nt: TGTGCCAGCAGCTCAGCAGGGGGTCGGGGTAGCAATGAGCAGTTCTTC
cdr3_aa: CASSSAGGRGSNEQFF

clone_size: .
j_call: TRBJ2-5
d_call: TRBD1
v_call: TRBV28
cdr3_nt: TGTGCCACCCAAACCGGGACAGGGCGGGTGACCCAGTACTTC
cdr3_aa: CATQTGTGRVTQYF

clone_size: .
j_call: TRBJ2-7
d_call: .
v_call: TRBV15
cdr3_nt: TGTGCCACCAGCGCCGCAGGTAACTCCTACGAGCAGTACTTC
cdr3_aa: CATSAAGNSYEQYF

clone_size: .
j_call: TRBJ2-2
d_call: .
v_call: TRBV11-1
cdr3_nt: TGTGCCAGCAGCTTAGCTCGGCGTATGACCGGGGAGCTGTTTTTT
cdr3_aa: CASSLARRMTGELFF

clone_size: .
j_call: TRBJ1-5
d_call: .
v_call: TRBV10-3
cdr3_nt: TGTGCCATCAGTTCCGGGGGCAATCAGCCCCAGCATTTT
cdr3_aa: CAISSGGNQPQHF

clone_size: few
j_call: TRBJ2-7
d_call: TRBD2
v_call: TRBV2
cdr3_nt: TGTGCCAGCAGTGACGCTAGCGGGTCCTACGAGCAGTACTTC
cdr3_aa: CASSDASGSYEQYF

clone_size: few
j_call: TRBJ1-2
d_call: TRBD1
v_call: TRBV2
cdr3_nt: TGTGCCAGCAGTCCGGGACAGTCCGGATCCTATGGCTACACCTTC
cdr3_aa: CASSPGQSGSYGYTF

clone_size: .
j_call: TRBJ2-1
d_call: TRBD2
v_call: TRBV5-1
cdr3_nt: TGCGCCAGCAGCTTGGTCGGACTAGCGGAGTACAATGAGCAGTTCTTC
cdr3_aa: CASSLVGLAEYNEQFF

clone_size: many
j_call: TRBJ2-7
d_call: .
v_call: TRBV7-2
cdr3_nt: TGTGCCAGCAAACACCCACTTTCCTACGAGCAGTACTTC
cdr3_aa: CASKHPLSYEQYF

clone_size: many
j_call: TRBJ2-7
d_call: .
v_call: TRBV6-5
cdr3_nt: TGTGCTACCAGGAGGTCCTACGAGCAGTACTTC
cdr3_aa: CATRRSYEQYF

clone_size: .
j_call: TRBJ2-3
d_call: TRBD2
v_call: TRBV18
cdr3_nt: TGTGCCAGCTCATCTCTCCCGGGACTAGCGGGAGGGCCAGATACGCAGTATTTT
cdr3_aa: CASSSLPGLAGGPDTQYF

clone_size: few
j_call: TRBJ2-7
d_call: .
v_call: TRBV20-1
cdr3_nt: TGCAGTGCTGCCCTTTTCCAGGGGCCCTACGAGCAGTACTTC
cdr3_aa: CSAALFQGPYEQYF

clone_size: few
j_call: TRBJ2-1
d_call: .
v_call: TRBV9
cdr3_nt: TGTGCCAGCAGCGTAGTGGGGGGTGAGCAGTTCTTC
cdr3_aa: CASSVVGGEQFF

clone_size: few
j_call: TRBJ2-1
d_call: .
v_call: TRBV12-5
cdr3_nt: TGTGCTAGTGGTTTGACCCCCCAACCGGGACCGAACTACAATGAGCAGTTCTTC
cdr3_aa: CASGLTPQPGPNYNEQFF

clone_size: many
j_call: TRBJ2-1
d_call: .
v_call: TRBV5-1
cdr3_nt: TGCGCCAGCAGCTTGGACTTAAGCTCCTACAATGAGCAGTTCTTC
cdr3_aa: CASSLDLSSYNEQFF

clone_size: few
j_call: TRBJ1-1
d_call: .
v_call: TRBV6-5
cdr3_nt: TGTGCCAGCAGTTACAGGGGCATTAACACTGAAGCTTTCTTT
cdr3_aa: CASSYRGINTEAFF

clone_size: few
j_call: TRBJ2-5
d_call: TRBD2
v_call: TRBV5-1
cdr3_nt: TGCGCCAGCAGGACCCTCGGGGGGGGTTACCAAGAGACCCAGTACTTC
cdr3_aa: CASRTLGGGYQETQYF

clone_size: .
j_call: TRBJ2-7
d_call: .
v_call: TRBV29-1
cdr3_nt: TGCAGCGCCTCCTCAGGGGCCGTAACCTACGAGCAGTACTTC
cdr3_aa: CSASSGAVTYEQYF

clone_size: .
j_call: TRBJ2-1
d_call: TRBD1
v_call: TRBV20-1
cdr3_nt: TGCAGTGCTAGAGATATTTCCGGGACAGGGGGAGAGCAGTTCTTC
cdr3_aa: CSARDISGTGGEQFF

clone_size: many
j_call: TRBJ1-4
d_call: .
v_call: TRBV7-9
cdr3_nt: TGTGCCAGCAGCTTAGGAGACAGCCGAAATGAAAAACTGTTTTTT
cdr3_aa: CASSLGDSRNEKLFF

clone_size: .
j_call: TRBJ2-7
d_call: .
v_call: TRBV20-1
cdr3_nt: TGCAGTGCTCTCAGGTTCTCACTTGATGAGCAGTACTTC
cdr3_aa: CSALRFSLDEQYF

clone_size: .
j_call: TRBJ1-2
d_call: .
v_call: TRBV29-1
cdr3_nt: TGCAGCGTGGCTAACCCCATTGGACAGAAAAATACTAACTATGGCTACACCTTC
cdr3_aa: CSVANPIGQKNTNYGYTF

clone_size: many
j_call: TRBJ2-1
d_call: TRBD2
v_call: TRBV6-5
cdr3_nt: TGTGCCAGCAGTTCAGGAGCGGGAGTTAAAGATGAGCAGTTCTTC
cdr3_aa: CASSSGAGVKDEQFF

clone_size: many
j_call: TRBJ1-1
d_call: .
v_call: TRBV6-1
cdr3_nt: TGTGCCAGCACACGGACAGTGAACACTGAAGCTTTCTTT
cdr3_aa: CASTRTVNTEAFF

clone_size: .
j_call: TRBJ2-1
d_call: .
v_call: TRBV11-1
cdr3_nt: TGTGCCAGCAGCTTACGGTCGGGGGCGGGAGAGGGGACGCGCAATGAGCAGTTCTTC
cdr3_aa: CASSLRSGAGEGTRNEQFF

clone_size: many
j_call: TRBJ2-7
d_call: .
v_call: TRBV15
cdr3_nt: TGTGCCACCAGCAGAGATGGTTCGCAGGGTAAAAACGAGCAGTACTTC
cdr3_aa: CATSRDGSQGKNEQYF

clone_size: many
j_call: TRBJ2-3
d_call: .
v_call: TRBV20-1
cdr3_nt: TGCAGTGCTAGGGCCTGGGATACGCAGTATTTT
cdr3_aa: CSARAWDTQYF

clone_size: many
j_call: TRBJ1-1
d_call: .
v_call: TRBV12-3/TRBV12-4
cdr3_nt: TGTGCCAGCAGGGGTGACAGACGGGGCACTGAAGCTTTCTTT
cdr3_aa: CASRGDRRGTEAFF

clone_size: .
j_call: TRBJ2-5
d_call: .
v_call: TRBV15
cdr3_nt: TGTGCCACCAGCAGAGATGGGAGCGGAGGTGGAGAGACCCAGTACTTC
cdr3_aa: CATSRDGSGGGETQYF

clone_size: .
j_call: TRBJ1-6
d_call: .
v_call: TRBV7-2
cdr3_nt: TGTGCCAGCAGCTTAGAGGGGGGGGCTTATAATTCACCCCTCCACTTT
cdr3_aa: CASSLEGGAYNSPLHF

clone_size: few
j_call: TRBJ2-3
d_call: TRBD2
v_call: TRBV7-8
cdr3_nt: TGTGCCAGCAGCTTAGGAGTCCTAGCGGGAGCGGATACGCAGTATTTT
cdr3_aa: CASSLGVLAGADTQYF

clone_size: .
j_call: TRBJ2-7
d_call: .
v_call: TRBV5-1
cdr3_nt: TGCGCCAGCGGCGGATCCGGGGCCGGGGACGAGCAGTACTTC
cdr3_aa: CASGGSGAGDEQYF

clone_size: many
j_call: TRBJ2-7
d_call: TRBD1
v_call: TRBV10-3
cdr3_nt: TGTGCCATAAGCACCGGGACAGGGACCTACGAGCAGTACTTC
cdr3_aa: CAISTGTGTYEQYF

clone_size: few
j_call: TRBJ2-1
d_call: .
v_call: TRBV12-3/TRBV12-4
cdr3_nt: TGTGTCGCGGGGACCGCCAACAATGAGCAGTTCTTC
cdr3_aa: CVAGTANNEQFF

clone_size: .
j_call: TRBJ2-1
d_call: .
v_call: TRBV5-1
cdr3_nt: TGCGCCAGCAGCGCCAGCGCCTACTACAATGAGCAGTTCTTC
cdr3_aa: CASSASAYYNEQFF

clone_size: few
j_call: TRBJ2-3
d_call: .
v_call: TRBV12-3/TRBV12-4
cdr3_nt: TGTGCCAGCGTTAAGCTGGACTACCCGGAGACCACAGATACGCAGTATTTT
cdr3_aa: CASVKLDYPETTDTQYF

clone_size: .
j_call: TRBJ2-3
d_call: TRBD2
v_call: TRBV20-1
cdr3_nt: TGCAGTGCTAATAGCGGGGGGGCGAGTCCAACAGATACGCAGTATTTT
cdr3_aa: CSANSGGASPTDTQYF

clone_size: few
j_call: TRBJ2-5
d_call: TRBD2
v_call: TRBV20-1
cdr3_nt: TGCAGTGCTAGAGAGGGACTAGCGGGAGTTCAAGAGACCCAGTACTTC
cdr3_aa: CSAREGLAGVQETQYF

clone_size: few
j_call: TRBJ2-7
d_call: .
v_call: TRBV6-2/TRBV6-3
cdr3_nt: TGTGCCAGCATACAGGACTTCCCCTACGAGCAGTACTTC
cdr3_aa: CASIQDFPYEQYF

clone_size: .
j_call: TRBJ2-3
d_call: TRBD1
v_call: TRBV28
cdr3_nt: TGTGCCAGCAGCCGAGGACAGGGTCTGTCGGATACGCAGTATTTT
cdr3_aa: CASSRGQGLSDTQYF

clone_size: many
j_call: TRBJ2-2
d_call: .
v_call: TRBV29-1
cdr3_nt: TGCAGCGTTGGGAAGGGCACCGGGGAGCTGTTTTTT
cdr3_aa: CSVGKGTGELFF

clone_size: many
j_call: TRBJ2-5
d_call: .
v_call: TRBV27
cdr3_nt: TGTGCCAGCAGTCAAAAAGGAGGGACCCAGTACTTC
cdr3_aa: CASSQKGGTQYF